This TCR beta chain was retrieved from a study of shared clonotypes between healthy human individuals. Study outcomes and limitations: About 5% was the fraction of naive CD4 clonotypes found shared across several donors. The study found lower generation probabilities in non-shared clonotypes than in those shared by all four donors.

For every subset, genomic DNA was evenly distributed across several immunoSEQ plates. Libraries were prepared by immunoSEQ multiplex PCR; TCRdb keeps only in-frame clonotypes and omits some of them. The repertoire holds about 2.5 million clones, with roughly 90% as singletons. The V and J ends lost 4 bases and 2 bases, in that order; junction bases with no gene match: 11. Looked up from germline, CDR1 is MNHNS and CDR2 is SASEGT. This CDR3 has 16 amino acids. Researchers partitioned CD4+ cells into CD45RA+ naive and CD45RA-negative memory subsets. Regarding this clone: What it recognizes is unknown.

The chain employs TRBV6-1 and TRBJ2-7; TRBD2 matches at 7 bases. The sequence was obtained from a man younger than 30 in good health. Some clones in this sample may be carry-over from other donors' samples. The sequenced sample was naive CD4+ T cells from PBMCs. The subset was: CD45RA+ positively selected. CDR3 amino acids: CASSARLVAGAYEQYF. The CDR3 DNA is TGTGCCAGCAGTGCCCGCTTAGTTGCGGGGGCCTACGAGCAGTACTTC.